What follows is one T cell receptor beta chain and its context. No antigen is known for it. This record belongs to a study of graft-versus-host responses after intestinal transplantation. Findings and limits, study-wide: There were GvH clones found in recipient marrow, and some of them appeared first in ileum or blood. Clonal ratios of graft-versus-host to host-versus-graft in allografts were high for patients exhibiting graft-donor T cell macrochimerism.

Generated by immunoSEQ multiplex PCR, the TCRdb table keeps only in-frame clones and is missing some. The data show about 88,000 clones, with about 94% seen just once and roughly 0.2% held by the top ten. Trimming shortened V by 7 bases and J by 8 bases, and 18 bases separated the two germline ends. The CDR3 is 15 residues long. Germline V gives CDR1 MNHEY, CDR2 SVGAGI. This specimen consisted of unstimulated CD4+ T cells sorted from spleen or lymph node cells, obtained before transplant. This receptor was identified in a human donor who was the organ donor for an intestinal transplant. The rearrangement links TRBV6-5 to TRBJ1-6; D unresolved. This chain's CDR3 is CASTRSPGSHSPLHF. The CDR3 DNA follows: TGTGCCAGCACCCGATCGCCGGGGTCACATTCACCCCTCCACTTT.